Sequencing of this TCR beta chain was carried out in a study of OX40 agonist ivuxolimab in advanced cancers. The overall study: Three patients showed partial responses: one hepatocellular carcinoma and two cutaneous melanoma cases.

Germline CDR1 reads LNHDA; CDR2 reads SQIVND (reference sequence). Deletions cut 7 bases from V and 1 base from J, with 11 bases between. The CDR3 extends over 13 amino acids. Peripheral blood came from all dose cohorts at three timepoints. The method was immunoSEQ multiplex PCR; TCRdb's version includes in-frame clones alone and lacks a portion of them. Among approximately 45,000 clones listed, roughly 90% were seen once. This chain uses TRBV19 with TRBJ2-7, with TRBD1 as a possible D gene (5 bases). The sequence was collected from an adult with an advanced solid tumor such as melanoma, head and neck, liver or kidney cancer. Sequencing was performed on CD4+ or CD8+ T cells sorted from blood, taken in a trial of the OX40 agonist ivuxolimab. The CDR3 DNA reads TGTGCCAGTACGGCTGGGGCTTCCTACGAGCAGTACTTC. This gives the protein CASTAGASYEQYF.